The rows below give T cell receptor beta chains drawn from one sample of a study of T cell responses to AZD1222 COVID-19 vaccine. Sequencing used immunoSEQ multiplex PCR; TCRdb keeps in-frame clones, though not all of them. The sample consists of roughly 100,000 clones, about 88% of them appearing once. The starting material was peripheral blood, obtained 28 days after the second AZD1222 dose. The receptor source for this set is an adult who received the AZD1222 COVID-19 vaccine. CDR3s include the opening cysteine and the closing phenylalanine or tryptophan. The D gene is left open where the match is weak. Clone sizes are given selectively: once, few, many, or a class where the clone is expanded.

>TRBJ2-7|TRBD2|TRBV3-1/TRBV3-2|once
TGTGCCAGCAGCCCAAATAGCGGGAGTCAGTACTTC
CASSPNSGSQYF
>TRBJ2-3|NA|TRBV3-1/TRBV3-2|once
TGTGCCAGCAGCCCACGGTGGGGCTCGAGTACAGATACGCAGTATTTT
CASSPRWGSSTDTQYF
>TRBJ2-1|NA|TRBV4-1|NA
TGCGCCAGCAGCCACGGACGATTCTCCTACAATGAGCAGTTCTTC
CASSHGRFSYNEQFF
>TRBJ1-1|TRBD1|TRBV27|NA
TGTGCCAGCAGTTTTACCCAAGAGACAGGGAGGGAAGCTTTCTTT
CASSFTQETGREAFF
>TRBJ2-3|TRBD2|TRBV6-4|NA
TGTGCCAGCAGTGACGGGACTAGCGGGAGCACAGATACGCAGTATTTT
CASSDGTSGSTDTQYF
>TRBJ1-3|NA|TRBV21-1|NA
TGTGCCAGACCTCCAGGGGTGGGAAACACCATATATTTT
CARPPGVGNTIYF
>TRBJ2-3|NA|TRBV11-2|NA
TGTGCCAGCAGCTTAACTGGGACCACAGATACGCAGTATTTT
CASSLTGTTDTQYF
>TRBJ1-2|NA|TRBV28|once
TGTGCCAGCAGTCTGGACTGGGGGGGCTACACCTTC
CASSLDWGGYTF
>TRBJ2-6|NA|TRBV13|NA
TGTGCCAGCAGCTTGGAGTGGGGCTCTGGGGCCAACGTCCTGACTTTC
CASSLEWGSGANVLTF
>TRBJ2-7|TRBD2|TRBV7-2|few
TGTGCCAGCAGCTTAGGGGGGGGAATCCTCAACGAGCAGTACTTC
CASSLGGGILNEQYF
>TRBJ2-1|NA|TRBV18|NA
TGTGCCAGCTCACCTCCTGGAGGGTGGGACAGCTCCTACAATGAGCAGTTCTTC
CASSPPGGWDSSYNEQFF
>TRBJ2-7|TRBD2|TRBV4-2|NA
TGTGCCAGCAGCCAAGAGTCACTAGCGGGAGTTGGCTACGAGCAGTACTTC
CASSQESLAGVGYEQYF
>TRBJ2-7|NA|TRBV6-2/TRBV6-3|NA
TGTGCCAGCAACCCACGAGGGAGAGCCCACGAGCAGTACTTC
CASNPRGRAHEQYF
>TRBJ2-7|NA|TRBV29-1|NA
TGCAGCGTTGAAGGACAGGCTCCCGACGAGCAGTACTTC
CSVEGQAPDEQYF
>TRBJ1-2|NA|TRBV6-5|NA
TGTGCCACCTGGTGGGGCGGCTATGGCTACACCTTC
CATWWGGYGYTF
>TRBJ2-7|TRBD2|TRBV6-5|NA
TGTGCCAGCAGTCCTAGGAGCGGGAGGGCCGGCGAGCAGTACTTC
CASSPRSGRAGEQYF
>TRBJ2-7|TRBD2|TRBV28|NA
TGTGCCAGCAGACGCGGGGGGACCGGCTACGAGCAGTACTTC
CASRRGGTGYEQYF
>TRBJ2-1|TRBD1|TRBV28|NA
TGTGCCAGCAGTTTCAGGGGGTGGGATGAGCAGTTCTTC
CASSFRGWDEQFF
>TRBJ2-3|NA|TRBV7-2|NA
TGTGCCAGCAGCTTCTCCTTCGGAGATACGCAGTATTTT
CASSFSFGDTQYF
>TRBJ1-5|NA|TRBV5-5|few
TGTGCCAGCAGCGAATCCACGGAGGGCCAGCCCCAGCATTTT
CASSESTEGQPQHF
>TRBJ1-6|NA|TRBV7-9|NA
TGTGCCAGCAGCTTAGTGTCGGGGGACTCACCCCTCCACTTT
CASSLVSGDSPLHF
>TRBJ1-4|NA|TRBV6-2/TRBV6-3|NA
TGTGCCAGCAGTTCCAACGTCGGGGATCAAAAACTGTTTTTT
CASSSNVGDQKLFF
>TRBJ1-5|TRBD1|TRBV6-1|NA
TGTGCCAGCAGCACCGGGACAGGGAATCAGCCCCAGCATTTT
CASSTGTGNQPQHF
>TRBJ2-2|TRBD1|TRBV14|NA
TGTGCCAGCAGCCACGGGACAGGGGCCACCGGGGAGCTGTTTTTT
CASSHGTGATGELFF
>TRBJ2-6|TRBD1|TRBV5-8|NA
TGTGCCAGCAGCTTGGGACAGGGGGCGGACGGGGGGGCCAACGTCCTGACTTTC
CASSLGQGADGGANVLTF
>TRBJ1-4|NA|TRBV7-2|NA
TGTGCCAGCAGCTCAAACCTGAATGAAAAACTGTTTTTT
CASSSNLNEKLFF
>TRBJ2-1|NA|TRBV19|NA
TGTGCCAGTAGTCAGCGGGCCTCCTACAATGAGCAGTTCTTC
CASSQRASYNEQFF
>TRBJ1-4|TRBD1|TRBV24-1|NA
TGTGCCACCAGACCGGGACAGTCTGAAAAACTGTTTTTT
CATRPGQSEKLFF
>TRBJ2-7|NA|TRBV30|NA
TGTGCCTGGAAAACGGGCCCCAGCTCCTACGAGCAGTACTTC
CAWKTGPSSYEQYF
>TRBJ2-7|TRBD2|TRBV7-2|once
TGTGCCAGCAGCACCCGGACTAGCGGGGCCGGAGAGGAGCAGTACTTC
CASSTRTSGAGEEQYF
>TRBJ1-6|TRBD1|TRBV3-1/TRBV3-2|NA
TGTGCCAAGCCCGAGACGGCGGGACAGGGGTATTCACCCCTCCACTTT
CAKPETAGQGYSPLHF
>TRBJ2-5|NA|TRBV11-2|NA
TGTGCCAGCAGCTTACTGCCCCGGCGGCCGGAGACCCAGTACTTC
CASSLLPRRPETQYF
>TRBJ2-1|NA|TRBV13|NA
TGTGCCAGCAGCTTTTACACGGGGTTCGATGAGCAGTTCTTC
CASSFYTGFDEQFF
>TRBJ2-3|NA|TRBV19|NA
TGTGCCAGTAGTATAGGGGGGACAGATACGCAGTATTTT
CASSIGGTDTQYF
>TRBJ1-2|NA|TRBV5-6|NA
TGTGCCAGCAGCTTGGACAGGGCCTATGGCTACACCTTC
CASSLDRAYGYTF